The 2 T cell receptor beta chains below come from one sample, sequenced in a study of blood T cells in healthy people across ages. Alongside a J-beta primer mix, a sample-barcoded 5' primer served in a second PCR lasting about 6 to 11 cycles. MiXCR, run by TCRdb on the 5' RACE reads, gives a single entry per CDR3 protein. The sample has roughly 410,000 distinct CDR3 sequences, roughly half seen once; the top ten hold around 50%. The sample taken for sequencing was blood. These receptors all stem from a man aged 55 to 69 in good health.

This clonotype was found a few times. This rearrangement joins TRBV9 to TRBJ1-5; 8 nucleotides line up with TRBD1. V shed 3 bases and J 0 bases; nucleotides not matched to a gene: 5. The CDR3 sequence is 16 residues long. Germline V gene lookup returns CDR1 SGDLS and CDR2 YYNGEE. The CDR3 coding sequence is TGTGCCAGCAGCGCCGGACAGGGCTATAGCAATCAGCCCCAGCATTTT. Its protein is CASSAGQGYSNQPQHF.

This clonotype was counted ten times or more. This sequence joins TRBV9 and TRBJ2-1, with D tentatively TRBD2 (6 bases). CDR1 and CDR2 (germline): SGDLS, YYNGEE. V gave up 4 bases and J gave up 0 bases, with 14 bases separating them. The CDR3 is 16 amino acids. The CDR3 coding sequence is TGTGCCAGCAGCACCGCGACTAGGCTCTCCTACAATGAGCAGTTCTTC. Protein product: CASSTATRLSYNEQFF.